This T cell receptor beta chain was found in a study of blood T cell repertoires in COVID-19 (dated by TCRdb to the early 2020s). Regarding the complete study: Samples from collaborators originated in the United States, Italy and Spain and spanned both the acute and convalescent phases of COVID-19. The material from the prospective study consisted of cDNA or gDNA derived from T cells, B-cell-depleted T cells, or PBMCs. Subjects who had been exposed to COVID-19, were actively infected with it, or had recovered from it provided the deeply sampled blood TCRbeta repertoires that made up the dataset. The repertoires were made available in a free public database intended to serve as a resource for research on the immune response to SARS-CoV-2. Samples were obtained from the ongoing ImmuneRACE study (first 160 participants) and from about 1,300 subjects provided by 6 global collaborators. The sample metadata nearly always contained a de-identified subject ID, COVID-19 status, age in years and sex. HLA class I and class II types, where available, came from metadata supplied by the sample provider rather than from assay-based typing.

General conclusions and limits of the study: The quantity of clinical and demographic metadata differed by source and by participant and was supplied without curation.

The CDR3, cysteine through phenylalanine, is 11 amino acids long. CDR3 DNA is the only sequence kept; it has 33 bases, read in frame from the first base. CDR1 and CDR2 were assigned from the germline V gene as SQVTM and ANQGSEA. The germline ends are 12 bases apart after V is trimmed by 7 bases and J by 5 bases. TCRbeta CDR3 regions were amplified from genomic DNA using the immunoSEQ Assay, a bias-controlled multiplex PCR. The study's processing was this. Nucleated cell counts per sample were estimated from amplification of reference gene primers within the assay. To quantify the absolute abundance of each unique TCRbeta CDR3 rearrangement, sequence reads were collapsed and filtered. For each sample, productive Simpson clonality was calculated as the square root of Simpson's diversity index over productive rearrangements. Entries here come from immuneACCESS through TCRdb and include only in-frame sequences with V and J called. Some clones fail to appear in such tables; in the studies checked, an unresolved V gene covers under half of the shortfall, and the cause of the remainder is unknown. From that table come the V and J calls and clone size; the DNA was used to work out D and trimming. This sample gives 150,000 or so clones in total; approximately 87% of them show up just once. Clones ranked in the top ten supply approximately 6.1% of the sample.

Regarding this clone: Its target antigen remains unknown. No base quality values were provided; no much bigger clone lies one nucleotide off.

The collaborating institutions used their own protocols to collect whole blood in K2EDTA tubes. For TCRbeta analysis, collaborators shipped samples as frozen whole blood, isolated PBMCs, or DNA extracted from either of those sample types. Recombination linked TRBV29-1 to TRBJ2-7; TRBD2 might be the D gene, on 5 matching bases. The sample taken for sequencing was peripheral blood. The receptor comes from a man aged 80 or over with acute or convalescent COVID-19. DNA sequence: TGCAGCGCCGGACTGGCCAACGAGCAGTACTTC. Its product reads: CSAGLANEQYF.